This T cell receptor beta chain was identified during a study of cytomegalovirus exposure and HLA in healthy donors. This CDR3 has 13 residues. V shed 6 bases and J shed 1 base, with 12 bases lying between them. CDR1 and CDR2 from the germline V gene are GTSNPN and SVGIG (reference sequence). The PCR contained 60 Vbeta and 13 Jbeta primers. Measured with immunoSEQ multiplex PCR; TCRdb has only the in-frame clones, and not every one. The sample lists about 300,000 clones, about nine tenths seen once, with almost 4% in the top ten. Sample: PBMCs. The receptor was isolated from a man between 40 and 49 years old in good health and CMV-seropositive. The J gene is TRBJ1-2, the V gene TRBV30, with D unresolved. The CDR3, as DNA: TGTGCCTGCCCCCGAGAGGTTAACTATGGCTACACCTTC. Translation gives CACPREVNYGYTF. The variable domain in full, completed from reference TRBV30 and TRBJ1-2, reads SQTIHQWPATLVQPVGSPLSLECTVEGTSNPNLYWYRQAAGRGLQLLFYSVGIGQISSEVPQNLSASRPQDRQFILSSKKLLLSDSGFYLCACPREVNYGYTFGSGTRLTVV.